This T cell receptor beta chain stems from a study of post-analysis software for immune sequencing data. Study outcomes and limitations: In multiple sclerosis, normalized Chao1 diversity was significantly below that of controls. Under F measure analysis, samples from one preparation batch co-clustered strongly. Patients had higher frequencies than controls of roughly five TRBV segments, including TRBV5-6, TRBV5-1 and TRBV20-1.

Germline lookup yields CDR1 DFQATT and CDR2 SNEGSKA (reference sequence). The CDR3 runs 13 residues. This clonotype was counted a few times. Its antigen remains unidentified. The authors incorporated unique molecular identifiers into the TCR beta cDNA libraries. Each batch of about 1 to 11 million T cells produced 500,000 to 600,000 cDNA molecules. TCRdb redid the calling of the PCR reads with MiXCR, one entry per CDR3 protein. The table records fewer than 850,000 distinct CDR3 sequences, roughly 46% of them present only once. The V call is TRBV20-1, the J call TRBJ2-3, with 11 bases that match TRBD2. The source material was blood. This TCR was sampled from a girl aged 10 to 17 with multiple sclerosis. CDR3 bases: TGCAGCTATAGCGGGAGGGCAACAGATACGCAGTATTTT. Residues: CSYSGRATDTQYF.